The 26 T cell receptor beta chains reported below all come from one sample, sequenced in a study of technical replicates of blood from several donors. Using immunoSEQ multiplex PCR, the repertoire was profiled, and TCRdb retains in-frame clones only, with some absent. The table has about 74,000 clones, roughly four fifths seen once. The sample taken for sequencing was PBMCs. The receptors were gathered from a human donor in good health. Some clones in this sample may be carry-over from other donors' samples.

The CDR3 DNA is TGTGCCAGTAGTATAGCGGGTCCCTATGGCTACACCTTC. Protein product: CASSIAGPYGYTF. V gene TRBV19 combines with J gene TRBJ1-2; no clear D. The CDR3 runs to 13 residues. Trimming stripped 1 base from V and 4 bases from J, with 7 bases between. CDR1 and CDR2 from the germline V gene are LNHDA and SQIVND (reference sequence).

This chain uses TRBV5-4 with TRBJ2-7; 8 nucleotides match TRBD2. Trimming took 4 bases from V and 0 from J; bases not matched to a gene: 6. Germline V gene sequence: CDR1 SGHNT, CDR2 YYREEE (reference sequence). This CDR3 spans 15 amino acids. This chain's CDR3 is CASSPGRGVSYEQYF. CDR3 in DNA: TGTGCCAGCAGCCCGGGGCGGGGGGTCTCCTACGAGCAGTACTTC.

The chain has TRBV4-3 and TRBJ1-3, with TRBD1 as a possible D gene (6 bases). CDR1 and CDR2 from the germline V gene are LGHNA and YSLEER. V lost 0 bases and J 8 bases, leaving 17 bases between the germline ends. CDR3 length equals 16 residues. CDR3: CASSQEPPDRGDTIYF. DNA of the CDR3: TGCGCCAGCAGCCAAGAGCCCCCGGACAGAGGGGACACCATATATTTT.

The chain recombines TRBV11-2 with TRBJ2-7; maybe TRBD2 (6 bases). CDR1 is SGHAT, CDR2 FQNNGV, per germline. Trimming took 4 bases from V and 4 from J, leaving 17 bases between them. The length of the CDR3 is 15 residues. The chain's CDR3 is CASSSPGVASYEQYF. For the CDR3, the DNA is TGTGCCAGCAGCTCCCCGGGGGTGGCGTCTTACGAGCAGTACTTC.

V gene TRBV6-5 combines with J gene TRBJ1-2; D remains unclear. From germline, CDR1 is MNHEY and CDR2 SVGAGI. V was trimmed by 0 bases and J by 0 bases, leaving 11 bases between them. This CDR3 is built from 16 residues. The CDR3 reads CASSYSAEPTNYGYTF. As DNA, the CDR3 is TGTGCCAGCAGTTACTCGGCAGAACCCACTAACTATGGCTACACCTTC.

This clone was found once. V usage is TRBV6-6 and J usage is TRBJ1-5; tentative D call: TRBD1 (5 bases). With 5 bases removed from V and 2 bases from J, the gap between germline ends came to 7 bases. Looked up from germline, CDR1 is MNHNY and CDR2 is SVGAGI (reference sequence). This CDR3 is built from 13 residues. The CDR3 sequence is CASSRGGNQPQHF. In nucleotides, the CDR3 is TGTGCCAGCAGTCGGGGGGGCAATCAGCCCCAGCATTTT.

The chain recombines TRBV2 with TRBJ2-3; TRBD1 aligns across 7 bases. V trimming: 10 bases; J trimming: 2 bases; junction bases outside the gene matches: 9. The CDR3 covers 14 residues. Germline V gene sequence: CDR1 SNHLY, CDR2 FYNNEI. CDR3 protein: CATYRGSITDTQYF. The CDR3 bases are TGTGCCACCTACAGGGGATCAATCACAGATACGCAGTATTTT.

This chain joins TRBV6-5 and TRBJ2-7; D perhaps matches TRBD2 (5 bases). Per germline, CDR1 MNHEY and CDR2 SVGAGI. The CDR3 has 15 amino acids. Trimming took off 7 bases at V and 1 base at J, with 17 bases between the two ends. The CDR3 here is CASTLRAQLSYEQYF. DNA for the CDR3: TGTGCCAGCACCCTGAGGGCGCAGTTGTCCTACGAGCAGTACTTC.

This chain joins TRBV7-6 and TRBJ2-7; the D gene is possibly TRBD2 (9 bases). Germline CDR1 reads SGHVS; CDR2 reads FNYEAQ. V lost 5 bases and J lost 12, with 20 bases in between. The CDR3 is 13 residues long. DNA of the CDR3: TGTGCCAGCAGCGCGGGGGGGACAGGACTACGGTACTTC. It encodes CASSAGGTGLRYF.

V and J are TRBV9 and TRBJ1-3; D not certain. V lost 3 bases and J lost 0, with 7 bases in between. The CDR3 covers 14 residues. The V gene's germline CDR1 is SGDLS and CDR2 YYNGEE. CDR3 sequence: CASSASYSGNTIYF. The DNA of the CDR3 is TGTGCCAGCAGCGCCTCCTACTCTGGAAACACCATATATTTT.

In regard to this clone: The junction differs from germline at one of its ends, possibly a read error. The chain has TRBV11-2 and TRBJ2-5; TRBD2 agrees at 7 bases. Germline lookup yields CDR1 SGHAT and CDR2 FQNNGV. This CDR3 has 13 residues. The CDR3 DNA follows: TGTGCCAGCAGATCTAGCGGTCAAGAGACCCAATACTTC. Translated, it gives CASRSSGQETQYF.

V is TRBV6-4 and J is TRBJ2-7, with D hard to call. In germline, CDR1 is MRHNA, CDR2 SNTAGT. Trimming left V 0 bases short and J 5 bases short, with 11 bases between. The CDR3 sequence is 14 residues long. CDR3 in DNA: TGTGCCAGCAGTGACTCTCCGGGTACCCACGAGCAGTACTTC. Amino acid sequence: CASSDSPGTHEQYF.

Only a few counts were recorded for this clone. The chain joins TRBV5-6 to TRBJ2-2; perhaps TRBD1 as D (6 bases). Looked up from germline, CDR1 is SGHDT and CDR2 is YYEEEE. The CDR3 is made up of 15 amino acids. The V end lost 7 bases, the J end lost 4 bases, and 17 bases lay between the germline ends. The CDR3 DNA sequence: TGTGCCAGCCGGTACAGGGCAGGGACCACCGGGGAGCTGTTTTTT. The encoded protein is CASRYRAGTTGELFF.

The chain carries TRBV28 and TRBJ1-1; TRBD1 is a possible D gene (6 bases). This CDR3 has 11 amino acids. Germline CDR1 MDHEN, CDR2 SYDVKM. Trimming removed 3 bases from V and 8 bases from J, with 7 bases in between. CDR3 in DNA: TGTGCCAGCAGTTTCGACAGGGAAGCTTTCTTT. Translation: CASSFDREAFF.

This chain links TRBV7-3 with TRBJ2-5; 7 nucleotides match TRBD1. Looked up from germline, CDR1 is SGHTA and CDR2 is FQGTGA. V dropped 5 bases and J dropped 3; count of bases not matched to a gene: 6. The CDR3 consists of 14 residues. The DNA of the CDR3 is TGTGCCAGCAGCCCGACAGGGTACGAAGAGACCCAGTACTTC. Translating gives CASSPTGYEETQYF.

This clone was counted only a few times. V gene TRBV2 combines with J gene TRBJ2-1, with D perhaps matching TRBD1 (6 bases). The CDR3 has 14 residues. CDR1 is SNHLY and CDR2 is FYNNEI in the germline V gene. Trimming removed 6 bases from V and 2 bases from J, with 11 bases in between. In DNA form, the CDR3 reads TGTGCCAGCAGCCGGGACACAGCCTACAATGAGCAGTTCTTC. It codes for CASSRDTAYNEQFF.

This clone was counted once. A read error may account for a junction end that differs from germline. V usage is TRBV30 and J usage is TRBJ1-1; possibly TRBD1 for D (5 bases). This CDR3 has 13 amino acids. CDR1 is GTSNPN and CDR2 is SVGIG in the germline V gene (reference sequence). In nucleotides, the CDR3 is TGTGCCTGCTCGGGAGGGGCGAACACTGAAGCCTTCTTT. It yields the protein CACSGGANTEAFF.

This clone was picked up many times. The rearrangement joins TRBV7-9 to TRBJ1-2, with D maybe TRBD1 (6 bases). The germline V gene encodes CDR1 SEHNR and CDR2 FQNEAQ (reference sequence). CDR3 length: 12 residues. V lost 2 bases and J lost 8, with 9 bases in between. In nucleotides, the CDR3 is TGTGCCAGCAGCTTAACCGGGACAGGCTACACCTTC. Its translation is CASSLTGTGYTF.

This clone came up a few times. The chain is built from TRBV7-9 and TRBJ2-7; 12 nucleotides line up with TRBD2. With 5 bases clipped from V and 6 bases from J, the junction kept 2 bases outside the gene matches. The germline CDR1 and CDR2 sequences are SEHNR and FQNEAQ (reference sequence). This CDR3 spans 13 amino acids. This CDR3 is CASSGLAGLEQYF. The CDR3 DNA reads TGTGCCAGCAGCGGACTAGCGGGACTCGAGCAGTACTTC.

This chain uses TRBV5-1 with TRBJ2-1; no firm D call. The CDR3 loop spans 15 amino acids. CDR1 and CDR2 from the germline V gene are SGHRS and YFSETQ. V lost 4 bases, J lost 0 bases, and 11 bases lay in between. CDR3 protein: CASSTDLSSYNEQFF. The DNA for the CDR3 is TGCGCCAGCAGCACTGACTTGAGCTCCTACAATGAGCAGTTCTTC.

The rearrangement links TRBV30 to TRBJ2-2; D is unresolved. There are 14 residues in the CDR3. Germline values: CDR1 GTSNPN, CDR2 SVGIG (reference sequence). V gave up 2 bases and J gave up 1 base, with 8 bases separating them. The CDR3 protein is CAWSLVENTGELFF. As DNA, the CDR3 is TGTGCCTGGAGTCTTGTAGAGAACACCGGGGAGCTGTTTTTT.

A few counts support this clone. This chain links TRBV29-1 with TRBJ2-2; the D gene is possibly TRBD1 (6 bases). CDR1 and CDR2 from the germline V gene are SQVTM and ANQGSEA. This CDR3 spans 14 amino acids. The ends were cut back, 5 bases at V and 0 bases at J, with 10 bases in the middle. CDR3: CSVPGTPNTGELFF. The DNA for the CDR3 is TGCAGCGTTCCCGGGACACCGAACACCGGGGAGCTGTTTTTT.

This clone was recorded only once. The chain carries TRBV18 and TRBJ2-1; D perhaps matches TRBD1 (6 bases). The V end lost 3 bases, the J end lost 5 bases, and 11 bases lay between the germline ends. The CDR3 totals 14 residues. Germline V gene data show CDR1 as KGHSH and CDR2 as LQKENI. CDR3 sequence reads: CASSPRAGDNEQFF. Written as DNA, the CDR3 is TGTGCCAGCTCACCGCGGGCAGGGGACAATGAGCAGTTCTTC.

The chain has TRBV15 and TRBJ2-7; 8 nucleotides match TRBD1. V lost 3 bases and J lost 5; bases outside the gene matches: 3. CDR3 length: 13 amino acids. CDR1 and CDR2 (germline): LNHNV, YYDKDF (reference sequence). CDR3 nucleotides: TGTGCCACCAGCAGGAGGACAGGGAACGAGCAGTACTTC. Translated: CATSRRTGNEQYF.

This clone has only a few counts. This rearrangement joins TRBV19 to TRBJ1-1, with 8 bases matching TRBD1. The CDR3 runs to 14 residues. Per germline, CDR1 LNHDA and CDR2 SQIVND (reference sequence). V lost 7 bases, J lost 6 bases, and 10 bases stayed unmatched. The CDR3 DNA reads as TGTGCCAGTATCCCAGGGGGCGCTCCCTCTGAAGCTTTCTTT. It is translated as CASIPGGAPSEAFF.

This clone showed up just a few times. This CDR3 reads CASSAGGQPQHF. The CDR3 region has the DNA TGTGCCAGCAGCGCAGGGGGTCAGCCCCAGCATTTT. The chain is built from TRBV28 and TRBJ1-5; 7 nucleotides align to TRBD1. Germline loops: CDR1 MDHEN, CDR2 SYDVKM. This CDR3 is 12 amino acids long. V trimming: 6 bases; J trimming: 6 bases; junction bases outside the gene matches: 2.